Given below is one T cell receptor beta chain in context. With 6 bases removed from V and 1 base from J, the gap between germline ends came to 15 bases. In germline, CDR1 is MNHNY, CDR2 SVGAGI (reference sequence). The CDR3 loop spans 15 amino acids. The source of the sample is a study of blood T cell repertoires in COVID-19. Study at large: Specimens from acute and convalescent COVID-19 originated in the United States, Italy and Spain. Sources were T cells, B-cell-depleted T cells, or PBMCs; the material itself was cDNA or gDNA.

Original analysis: The authors estimated nucleated cell counts from reference gene primer amplification. Assay used: immunoSEQ multiplex PCR; TCRdb lists only in-frame clones, some missing. The DNA was the basis for D and trimming; V, J and clone size are from that table. The table shows some 170,000 clones, with 75% to 80% occurring only once. The chain has TRBV6-6 and TRBJ1-2; D might be TRBD1 (5 bases). The receptor was derived from a woman aged 70-85 years with acute or convalescent COVID-19. Sequenced material: peripheral blood. The CDR3 loop reads CASSPPQGINYGYTF. CDR3 sequence (DNA): TGTGCCAGCAGCCCCCCCCAGGGAATTAACTATGGCTACACCTTC.